Shown below are 16 T cell receptor beta chains from a single sample sequenced in a study of T-cell reconstitution after alpha-beta-depleted transplantation in children. Unique molecular identifiers featured in how the TCRbeta library was prepared. One entry per CDR3 protein, called by TCRdb with MiXCR from the PCR reads. The sample has fewer than 1 million distinct CDR3 sequences, about 16% seen once. The input for sequencing was PBMCs, mostly from graft donor cells, taken 360 days after TCRalphabeta/CD19-depleted stem cell transplant. All receptors derive from a male patient younger than 18 who had a stem cell transplant for acute lymphoblastic leukemia, so the T cells may come from the graft donor.

V usage is TRBV29-1 and J usage is TRBJ2-1; D is tentatively TRBD1 or TRBD2 (5 bases each). CDR1 is SQVTM, CDR2 ANQGSEA, per germline. The CDR3 runs to 14 residues. V lost 4 bases and J lost 3, with 13 bases in between. CDR3 DNA sequence: TGCAGCGTTGGGGGGTCCCACAACTACAATGAGCAGTTCTTC. Protein sequence: CSVGGSHNYNEQFF.

This clonotype was seen many times. The genes are TRBV10-3 and TRBJ2-7, with a weak D call TRBD1 (7 bases). With 0 bases removed from V and 3 bases from J, the gap between germline ends came to 12 bases. Per germline, CDR1 ENHRY and CDR2 SYGVKD. This CDR3 contains 15 residues. For the CDR3, the DNA is TGTGCCATCAGTGAGTCGACAGGGAGGCTCTACGAGCAGTACTTC. Amino acid sequence: CAISESTGRLYEQYF.

This clonotype was observed many times. The J gene is TRBJ1-1, the V gene TRBV29-1, with 10 bases lining up with TRBD1. V shed 7 bases and J 0 bases; nucleotides not matched to a gene: 5. The CDR3 totals 14 residues. Per germline, CDR1 SQVTM and CDR2 ANQGSEA. CDR3 coding DNA: TGCAGCGGCTCGACAGGGGGCTTGAACACTGAAGCTTTCTTT. It yields the protein CSGSTGGLNTEAFF. Together with reference TRBV29-1 and TRBJ1-1, the CDR3 gives the full variable domain: SAVISQKPSRDICQRGTSLTIQCQVDSQVTMMFWYRQQPGQSLTLIATANQGSEATYESGFVIDKFPISRPNLTFSTLTVSNMSPEDSSIYLCSGSTGGLNTEAFFGQGTRLTVV.

This clonotype appeared many times. The rearrangement joins TRBV3-1 to TRBJ2-3; 7 bases match TRBD2. Germline values: CDR1 LGHDT, CDR2 YNNKEL (reference sequence). This CDR3 spans 15 amino acids. V was pared by 3 bases and J by 4 bases, with 7 bases of the junction left unmatched. The DNA of the CDR3 is TGTGCCAGCAGCCAGTGGGCTAGCGGCGCAGATACGCAGTATTTT. Its protein is CASSQWASGADTQYF.

The chain carries TRBV20-1 and TRBJ2-3, with a weak D call TRBD2 (6 bases). The CDR3 has 17 amino acids. Trimming removed 5 bases from V and 0 bases from J, with 21 bases in between. Germline V CDR1 and CDR2: DFQATT, SNEGSKA (reference sequence). CDR3 protein: CSADGGAPGGSTDTQYF. CDR3 DNA sequence: TGCAGTGCTGATGGAGGTGCCCCTGGGGGGAGCACAGATACGCAGTATTTT.

This clonotype was observed many times. V usage is TRBV27 and J usage is TRBJ2-7; D might be TRBD1 (5 bases). Germline loops: CDR1 MNHEY, CDR2 SMNVEV (reference sequence). The CDR3 consists of 13 residues. Trimming pared 8 bases from V and 4 bases from J, leaving 15 bases between. In nucleotides, the CDR3 is TGTGCCAGCGCCTTTGGGGCTTATTACGAGCAGTACTTC. Translation: CASAFGAYYEQYF.

The chain joins TRBV25-1 to TRBJ2-1; D remains ambiguous. V dropped 7 bases and J dropped 12 bases, with 13 bases sitting between them. The CDR3 has 11 residues. CDR1 is MGHDK, CDR2 SYGVNS, per germline. As DNA, the CDR3 is TGTGCCAGCAAATTCGGATTCCTGCAGTTCTTC. The encoded protein is CASKFGFLQFF.

This clonotype has more than one count but fewer than ten. The chain carries TRBV18 and TRBJ1-2; a possible D gene is TRBD1 (5 bases). This CDR3 is 14 amino acids long. Per germline, CDR1 KGHSH and CDR2 LQKENI. V was cut by 3 bases and J by 5 bases, with 13 bases left in between. The CDR3 here is CASSPKGTRYGYTF. The CDR3 bases are TGTGCCAGCTCACCTAAGGGGACGCGGTATGGCTACACCTTC.

This clonotype was detected a few times. This chain links TRBV20-1 with TRBJ2-5, with TRBD1 identical over 7 bases. Germline CDR1 reads DFQATT; CDR2 reads SNEGSKA (reference sequence). The trim removed 6 bases at V and 9 bases at J, leaving 7 bases unmatched. This CDR3 region has 11 residues. CDR3 region: CSAPAGGPQYF. The DNA for the CDR3 is TGCAGTGCCCCGGCAGGGGGTCCCCAGTACTTC.

V gene TRBV4-1 combines with J gene TRBJ2-1; D is unresolved. Germline-derived CDR1 and CDR2 are MGHRA and YSYEKL. Trimming left V 5 bases short and J 8 bases short, with 28 bases between. The CDR3 has 18 residues. CDR3 sequence reads: CASSVAPSSSSPSDEQFF. The CDR3 region has the DNA TGCGCCAGCAGCGTTGCCCCCTCAAGTTCTTCCCCTTCCGATGAGCAGTTCTTC.

This chain connects TRBV6-2 or TRBV6-3 to TRBJ2-1; unclear D gene. This CDR3 comprises 12 residues. Germline V lookup: CDR1 MNHEY, CDR2 SVGEGT. V lost 1 base and J lost 10, with 8 bases in between. In DNA form, the CDR3 reads TGTGCCAGCAGTTACTTGGCACCCGAGCAGTTCTTC. It yields the protein CASSYLAPEQFF.

This clonotype was found many times. This sequence joins TRBV7-3 and TRBJ2-5, with 9 bases that match TRBD2. After removal of 5 bases from V and 4 bases from J, the junction contained 5 bases not matched to a gene. CDR1 and CDR2 (germline): SGHTA, FQGTGA. The CDR3 length is 14 residues. DNA of the CDR3: TGTGCCAGCAGCCAAGGAGCGGGAGGAGAGACCCAGTACTTC. It yields the protein CASSQGAGGETQYF.

The gene calls are TRBV5-1 and TRBJ2-1; 7 nucleotides line up with TRBD1. CDR1 and CDR2 from the germline V gene are SGHRS and YFSETQ. This CDR3 is built from 19 residues. Losses at the gene ends were 0 bases for V and 5 bases for J; bases not matched to a gene: 17. The CDR3, as DNA: TGCGCCAGCAGCTTGGGAATGCCGGGCGGCAGGGGGTTGAACAATGAGCAGTTCTTC. Residues: CASSLGMPGGRGLNNEQFF.

The chain recombines TRBV5-1 with TRBJ1-1, with D maybe TRBD1 (6 bases). The germline V gene has CDR1 SGHRS and CDR2 YFSETQ. The CDR3 is 18 residues long. V gave up 4 bases and J gave up 1 base, with 23 bases separating them. DNA for the CDR3: TGCGCCAGCAGCCCTGTAATGAGGGGGGGGGCTGAGAACACTGAAGCTTTCTTT. Translating it yields CASSPVMRGGAENTEAFF.

This clonotype was picked up a small number of times. This sequence joins TRBV5-1 and TRBJ1-6; possible D gene TRBD1, 5 bases. The CDR3 runs to 14 residues. V was clipped by 4 bases and J by 3 bases, with 8 bases between them. The germline gives CDR1 SGHRS, CDR2 YFSETQ. This chain's CDR3 is CASSQGDYNSPLHF. The CDR3 DNA reads TGCGCCAGCAGCCAAGGGGACTATAATTCACCCCTCCACTTT.

This clonotype was picked up a small number of times. The genes are TRBV24-1 and TRBJ1-2; no definite D call. Trimming took off 4 bases at V and 8 bases at J, with 13 bases between the two ends. The length of the CDR3 is 13 residues. Germline V gene sequence: CDR1 KGHDR, CDR2 SFDVKD. The chain's CDR3 is CATSDRTQEGYTF. CDR3 bases: TGTGCCACCAGTGACCGTACCCAAGAAGGCTACACCTTC.